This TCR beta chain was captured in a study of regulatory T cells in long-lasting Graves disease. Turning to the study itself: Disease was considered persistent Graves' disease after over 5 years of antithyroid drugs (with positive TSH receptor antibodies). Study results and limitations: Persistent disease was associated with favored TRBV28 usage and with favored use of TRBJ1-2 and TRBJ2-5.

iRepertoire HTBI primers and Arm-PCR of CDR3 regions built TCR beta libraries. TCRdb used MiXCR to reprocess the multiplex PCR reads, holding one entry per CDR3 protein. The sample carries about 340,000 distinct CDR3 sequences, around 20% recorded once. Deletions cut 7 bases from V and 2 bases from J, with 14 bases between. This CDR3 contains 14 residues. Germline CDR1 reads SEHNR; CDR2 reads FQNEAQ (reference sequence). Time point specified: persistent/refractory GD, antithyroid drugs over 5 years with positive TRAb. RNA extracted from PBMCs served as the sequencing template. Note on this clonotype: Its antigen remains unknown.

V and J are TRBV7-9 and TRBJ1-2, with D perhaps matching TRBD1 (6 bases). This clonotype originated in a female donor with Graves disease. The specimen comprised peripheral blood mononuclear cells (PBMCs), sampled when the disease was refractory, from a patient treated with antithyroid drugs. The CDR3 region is CASIQTGMNYGYTF. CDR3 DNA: TGTGCCAGCATTCAGACAGGAATGAACTATGGCTACACCTTC.